A single sample gave rise to the 23 T cell receptor beta chains below, sequenced in a study of blood T cell repertoires in COVID-19 (dated by TCRdb to 2018 to 2020). Receptor libraries were prepared by the immunoSEQ multiplex PCR assay. In its TCRdb copy, this immuneACCESS table keeps in-frame sequences only and misses some clones. Where compared with another copy, unresolved V genes explain less than half of these, and the others have no known cause. The sample contains approximately 340,000 clones, approximately 90% of them found a single time. Around 8.9% of the sample is taken by the ten largest. Input material: peripheral blood. These receptors were taken from a man aged 25-40 years with COVID-19, enrolled during active disease.

The genes are TRBV7-9 and TRBJ2-3; D is perhaps TRBD1 (6 bases). The CDR3 is made up of 14 amino acids. Germline V gives CDR1 SEHNR, CDR2 FQNEAQ (reference sequence). Trimming took off 0 bases at V and 4 bases at J, with 8 bases between the two ends. Here the CDR3 reads CASSLAAGADTQYF. CDR3 nucleotide sequence: TGTGCCAGCAGCTTAGCGGCAGGGGCAGATACGCAGTATTTT.

The J gene is TRBJ2-7, the V gene TRBV10-3, with D maybe TRBD2 (5 bases). Per germline, CDR1 ENHRY and CDR2 SYGVKD. CDR3 size: 13 residues. V was pared by 4 bases and J by 5 bases, with 12 bases between. In DNA form, the CDR3 reads TGTGCCATCAGTGGGAGGCAGGACGACGAGCAGTACTTC. Translating it yields CAISGRQDDEQYF.

V usage is TRBV9 and J usage is TRBJ1-1; no clear D gene. CDR1 is SGDLS and CDR2 is YYNGEE in the germline V gene. Trimming cost V 4 bases and J 2 bases, with 9 bases left between them. The CDR3 has 13 amino acids. The CDR3 sequence is CASSLIDNTEAFF. The CDR3 nucleotides read TGTGCCAGCAGCCTTATAGATAACACTGAAGCTTTCTTT. The full variable domain, completed using reference TRBV9 and TRBJ1-1, is DSGVTQTPKHLITATGQRVTLRCSPRSGDLSVYWYQQSLDQGLQFLIQYYNGEERAKGNILERFSAQQFPDLHSELNLSSLELGDSALYFCASSLIDNTEAFFGQGTRLTVV.

This sequence joins TRBV19 and TRBJ1-1; D ambiguous. CDR1 is LNHDA, CDR2 SQIVND, per germline (reference sequence). The V end was cut by 7 bases, the J end by 6 bases, with 15 bases between. The CDR3 runs 13 residues. The CDR3 spells CASTPGGLAEAFF. In DNA, the CDR3 is TGTGCCAGTACCCCAGGAGGTTTGGCTGAAGCTTTCTTT.

In its sample, this clone was seen once. The V and J genes are TRBV9 and TRBJ1-6; D not resolved. Germline V CDR1 and CDR2: SGDLS, YYNGEE. V was pared by 0 bases and J by 15 bases, with 4 bases between. The CDR3 runs 10 residues. CDR3 region: CASSVGHLHF. The DNA of the CDR3 is TGTGCCAGCAGCGTAGGTCACCTCCACTTT.

V and J are TRBV6-5 and TRBJ2-7; D remains unclear. Trimming pared 9 bases from V and 0 bases from J, leaving 12 bases between. Germline V CDR1 and CDR2: MNHEY, SVGAGI. This CDR3 is built from 13 residues. This CDR3 is CASLRIGSYEQYF. DNA of the CDR3: TGTGCCAGTTTGAGAATTGGCTCCTACGAGCAGTACTTC.

V usage is TRBV4-3 and J usage is TRBJ2-1; perhaps TRBD1 as D (6 bases). The CDR3 runs to 15 residues. V was clipped by 0 bases and J by 7 bases, with 13 bases between them. In germline, CDR1 is LGHNA, CDR2 YSLEER. The CDR3 coding sequence is TGCGCCAGCAGCCAAGATAGGGGGACGGGGAATGAGCAGTTCTTC. It encodes CASSQDRGTGNEQFF.

The V gene is TRBV24-1, the J gene TRBJ2-5, with TRBD1 as a possible D gene (6 bases). The V gene lost 4 bases and the J gene lost 5 bases, with 10 bases spanning the gap. CDR1 and CDR2 (germline): KGHDR, SFDVKD. The CDR3 has 13 residues. Here the CDR3 reads CATSDPRGETQYF. In DNA form, the CDR3 reads TGTGCCACCAGTGACCCCAGGGGTGAGACCCAGTACTTC.

The chain has TRBV11-2 and TRBJ1-3; 10 nucleotides agree with TRBD1. The V segment lost 5 bases and the J segment 0 bases; nucleotides outside the gene matches: 4. This CDR3 spans 16 amino acids. Germline lookup yields CDR1 SGHAT and CDR2 FQNNGV. Here the CDR3 DNA reads TGTGCCAGCAGCATCGGGACAGGGGTCTCTGGAAACACCATATATTTT. It encodes CASSIGTGVSGNTIYF.

The chain is built from TRBV7-9 and TRBJ1-1, with TRBD1 matching 8 bases. CDR1 is SEHNR and CDR2 is FQNEAQ in the germline V gene (reference sequence). There are 14 residues in the CDR3. V shed 6 bases and J 0 bases; nucleotides not matched to a gene: 3. DNA of the CDR3: TGTGCCAGCAGGTGGACAGGGATGAACACTGAAGCTTTCTTT. This codes for CASRWTGMNTEAFF.

The V gene is TRBV27, the J gene TRBJ1-2, with D possibly matching TRBD1 (5 bases). The V end lost 7 bases, the J end lost 8 bases, and 26 bases lay between the germline ends. CDR3 size: 16 residues. Germline loops: CDR1 MNHEY, CDR2 SMNVEV (reference sequence). CDR3 in amino acids: CASTSRGVGSRWGYTF. CDR3 coding DNA: TGTGCCAGCACCTCGCGGGGGGTAGGCTCCCGTTGGGGCTACACCTTC.

The chain uses TRBV10-1 and TRBJ2-7; perhaps TRBD1 as D (6 bases). V gave up 10 bases and J gave up 2 bases, with 36 bases separating them. The CDR3 runs 20 residues. Germline CDR1 WNHNN, CDR2 SYGVQD (reference sequence). The CDR3 nucleotides are TGCGCCACCAAGGGGGTGGACGCGCCCGCATTAGTCTTTTCCACCTACGAGCAGTACTTC. Its translation: CATKGVDAPALVFSTYEQYF.

The V call is TRBV6-5, the J call TRBJ2-1, with 13 bases identical to TRBD2. Per germline, CDR1 MNHEY and CDR2 SVGAGI. With 2 bases clipped from V and 7 bases from J, the junction kept 2 bases outside the gene matches. The CDR3 is 15 amino acids. The CDR3 DNA reads as TGTGCCAGCAGTTACGGACTAGCGGGAGTTAATGAGCAGTTCTTC. Amino acids: CASSYGLAGVNEQFF.

J is TRBJ2-2 and V is TRBV4-2; a weak D match, TRBD1 (6 bases). CDR1 is LGHNA, CDR2 YNFKEQ, per germline. The CDR3 runs 20 residues. Trimming cost V 1 base and J 0 bases, with 21 bases left between them. The CDR3 DNA is TGTGCCAGCAGCCAAGGATATGCCAGGGGCGCTTTGTCGAACACCGGGGAGCTGTTTTTT. This sequence encodes CASSQGYARGALSNTGELFF.

This chain uses TRBV27 with TRBJ1-1, with TRBD1 as a possible D gene (5 bases). Trimming shortened V by 4 bases and J by 1 base, and 13 bases separated the two germline ends. This CDR3 spans 15 amino acids. Germline CDR1 is MNHEY and CDR2 is SMNVEV (reference sequence). The CDR3 is CASSSPGLRNTEAFF. As DNA, the CDR3 is TGTGCCAGCAGTTCCCCGGGACTTAGGAACACTGAAGCTTTCTTT.

This clone appeared a few times. The chain is built from TRBV11-3 and TRBJ2-1; TRBD1 matches 8 bases. The germline V gene encodes CDR1 SGHNT and CDR2 YENEEA. With 5 bases clipped from V and 0 bases from J, the junction kept 6 bases outside the gene matches. This CDR3 comprises 16 residues. CDR3 coding DNA: TGTGCCAGCAGCAGAATACAGGGGGGCTCCTACAATGAGCAGTTCTTC. Translating it yields CASSRIQGGSYNEQFF.

The CDR3 DNA reads TGTGCCAGCAGCTTGGATAGTCAGGGACAGGGGAGGAACACTGAAGCTTTCTTT. It translates to CASSLDSQGQGRNTEAFF. The V gene is TRBV5-5, the J gene TRBJ1-1, with 10 bases identical to TRBD1. Germline CDR1 reads SGHKS; CDR2 reads YYEKEE (reference sequence). The ends lost 0 bases at V and 1 base at J; junction bases unmatched: 9. This CDR3 has 18 amino acids.

The gene calls are TRBV27 and TRBJ1-1, with D possibly matching TRBD1 (6 bases). This CDR3 region has 12 residues. Trimming removed 7 bases at V and 7 bases at J, with 13 bases between. Per germline, CDR1 MNHEY and CDR2 SMNVEV (reference sequence). This CDR3 is CASTNRGHEAFF. For the CDR3, the DNA is TGTGCCAGCACGAACCGGGGACATGAAGCTTTCTTT.

This clone was picked up one time. The chain carries TRBV29-1 and TRBJ2-1; D gene unclear. Trimming left V 3 bases short and J 0 bases short, with 6 bases between. Germline assignment: CDR1 SQVTM and CDR2 ANQGSEA. CDR3 length equals 13 residues. The CDR3 DNA is TGCAGCGTTGAGCGGAGCTCCTACAATGAGCAGTTCTTC. It specifies CSVERSSYNEQFF.

The V and J genes are TRBV20-1 and TRBJ2-3, with D uncertain. The CDR3 spans 11 residues. The germline gives CDR1 DFQATT, CDR2 SNEGSKA (reference sequence). The V gene lost 6 bases and the J gene lost 3 bases, with 7 bases spanning the gap. The CDR3 protein is CSATGTDTQYF. As DNA, the CDR3 is TGCAGTGCCACCGGGACAGATACGCAGTATTTT.

V is TRBV28 and J is TRBJ2-7, with 7 bases that match TRBD1. The germline gives CDR1 MDHEN, CDR2 SYDVKM. V trimming: 4 bases; J trimming: 3 bases; junction bases outside the gene matches: 18. CDR3 length: 18 residues. CDR3 region: CASSSPAPGPGGSYEQYF. The CDR3 DNA sequence: TGTGCCAGCAGTTCTCCCGCCCCAGGGCCAGGGGGTAGCTACGAGCAGTACTTC.

The chain employs TRBV4-1 and TRBJ2-1; TRBD1 agrees at 9 bases. Losses at the gene ends were 3 bases for V and 8 bases for J; bases not matched to a gene: 8. In germline, CDR1 is MGHRA, CDR2 YSYEKL. The CDR3 totals 15 residues. Here the CDR3 DNA reads TGCGCCAGCAGCCACCCGGGGACAGGGAGAGATGAGCAGTTCTTC. Translated: CASSHPGTGRDEQFF.

The chain is built from TRBV4-3 and TRBJ2-1, with TRBD2 as a possible D gene (5 bases). Germline V gene sequence: CDR1 LGHNA, CDR2 YSLEER. The CDR3 has 15 amino acids. V lost 4 bases, J lost 5 bases, and 15 bases lay in between. The CDR3 region is CASSPILFGDNEQFF. The CDR3 DNA reads TGCGCCAGCAGCCCCATCCTATTCGGGGACAATGAGCAGTTCTTC.